The TCR beta chain under discussion was sequenced for a study of tissue T cells after allogeneic stem cell transplantation (dated by TCRdb to between 2021 and 2024). Background for the entire study: Using research autopsies of patients with and without GVHD, plus mouse models of GVHD, the study profiled TCR beta repertoires across many tissues. The human part of the study was a prospective observational study with no blinding and no randomization.

For this chain, trimming is 2 bases at the V end and 5 bases at the J end, and the number of junction bases without a gene match is 3. The CDR3, cysteine through phenylalanine, is 14 amino acids long. Only the CDR3 bases that were read are kept: 39 of them, in frame from base 1. CDR1 KGHPV and CDR2 FQNQEV are derived from the germline V gene (reference sequence). Library method: the immunoSEQ multiplex PCR assay. Adaptive Biotechnologies performed TCRbeta CDR3 sequencing at survey depth and reported CDR3 sequences, V/J genes, productive frequency, and template counts. Amplification of TCR beta CDR3 regions was performed from genomic DNA rather than from RNA. The published analysis was carried out like this. Jensen-Shannon divergence served to quantify pairwise repertoire overlap between tissues, with 0 meaning identical and 1 meaning complete divergence. Tissues were clustered by single-linkage agglomerative hierarchical clustering of pairwise JSD values and displayed as dendrograms. All patient samples were analyzed with GLIPH2 using simulation_depth 1000, kmer_min_depth 3 and cdr3_length_cutoff 8, and only groups containing more than two unique CDR3s were kept. A standardized tissue-overlap score was calculated by extrapolating Jaccard GLIPH-group overlap across patients to a standard repertoire size of 1000 clones. Linear mixed-effect models, with tissue as a fixed effect and individual as a random effect, were used to test how diversity related to clinical or experimental variables. TCRdb took this table from immuneACCESS and kept in-frame rearrangements with V and J called. Such tables lack part of the clones; where checked against another copy, unresolved V genes explain under half of the gap, and the rest is unexplained. That table is the source of V, J and clone size, and D and trimming were worked out from the DNA. For this sample the table gives more than 45,000 clones, of which about three quarters were detected only once. The top ten constitute roughly 0.59% of the sample.

Study-wide conclusions, independent of this receptor: Within patients, how anatomically similar the tissues were was a key factor in shaping TCR repertoire composition, regardless of disease or transplant status. In both patients and mice, T cells from blood and spleen picked up only a limited part of the TCR repertoire that was detected in tissues. Which tissue TCRs were alloreactive or antigen-specific was not determined in the study, and some of the clones might have been host cells that persisted. Sampling depth was acknowledged as a limitation, and the patient cohort was both small and clinically heterogeneous. Only a few T cell clones appeared in more than one patient, yet motif-based clustering showed tissue-specific repertoire signatures that were shared between patients.

Notes on this clone: Its antigen remains unidentified. Mouse gene names and germline sequences are the ones reported for this receptor. The read falls 1 residue short of the CDR3 end, and the missing part is taken from the germline J gene.

This sequence was found in a pool of C57BL/6 mice in good health. The chain is assembled from TRBV26 and TRBJ2-4; 8 nucleotides in the junction match TRBD1. Sequencing was carried out using sorted cells pooled from one or two spleens. Partial CDR3 DNA: TGTGCCAGCAGTCTGGGACAGGGAGGAAACACCTTGTAC. Translation gives CASSLGQGGNTLY. The CDR3 in full is CASSLGQGGNTLYF. Here the CDR3 is joined to the reference TRBV26 and TRBJ2-4 genes, and the full variable domain is: NSKVIQTPRYLVKGQGQKAKMRCIPEKGHPVVFWYQQNKNNEFKFLINFQNQEVLQQIDMTEKRFSAECPSNSPCSLEIQSSEAGDSALYLCASSLGQGGNTLYFGAGTRLSVL.